These T cell receptor beta chains were read from a single sample in a study of shared T cell receptors in the human thymus. Method: immunoSEQ multiplex PCR; TCRdb's copy keeps in-frame clones and lacks some. This sample has about 660,000 clones; roughly 86% occur once, and the top ten carry just under 0.0095%. These data were also filed under a second study, of human thymus T cells.

Sequencing was performed on thymocytes. The receptors were gathered from a boy under three years old with a congenital heart defect. Each CDR3 is given with its conserved first and last residue. Each record gives: CDR3 protein, CDR3 DNA, D gene, J gene, V gene, clone size. A D gene is named only where the DNA matches it firmly. The size of a clone is reported for some rows only, either as once, few or many, or as a class for expanded clones.

cdr3_aa: CASSPGKPYSYNEQFF
cdr3_nt: TGTGCCAGCAGCCCAGGGAAACCTTACTCCTACAATGAGCAGTTCTTC
d_call: NA
j_call: TRBJ2-1
v_call: TRBV6-4
clone_size: NA

cdr3_aa: CASRGGGEGVNIQYF
cdr3_nt: TGTGCCAGCAGAGGAGGGGGGGAGGGGGTAAACATTCAGTACTTC
d_call: NA
j_call: TRBJ2-4
v_call: TRBV6-1
clone_size: once

cdr3_aa: CASSHRGDFSSYEQYF
cdr3_nt: TGTGCCAGCAGCCACAGGGGGGATTTTTCATCGTACGAGCAGTACTTC
d_call: TRBD1
j_call: TRBJ2-7
v_call: TRBV27
clone_size: once

cdr3_aa: CASSFSGSYNEQFF
cdr3_nt: TGTGCCAGCAGCTTTAGCGGTTCCTACAATGAGCAGTTCTTC
d_call: NA
j_call: TRBJ2-1
v_call: TRBV11-2
clone_size: NA

cdr3_aa: CASSYRGERETQYF
cdr3_nt: TGTGCCAGCAGTTACCGGGGGGAGAGAGAGACCCAGTACTTC
d_call: TRBD2
j_call: TRBJ2-5
v_call: TRBV6-5
clone_size: NA

cdr3_aa: CASTLNGQYNEQFF
cdr3_nt: TGTGCCAGCACGCTGAACGGACAGTACAATGAGCAGTTCTTC
d_call: NA
j_call: TRBJ2-1
v_call: TRBV27
clone_size: NA

cdr3_aa: CASSPTPAGRDSLLGFPYEQYF
cdr3_nt: TGTGCCAGCAGCCCGACTCCCGCGGGCCGGGACAGTCTTCTAGGATTTCCCTACGAGCAGTACTTC
d_call: TRBD1
j_call: TRBJ2-7
v_call: TRBV27
clone_size: once

cdr3_aa: CASSLSVRGGGYTF
cdr3_nt: TGTGCCAGCAGCTTGTCCGTCAGGGGCGGGGGCTACACCTTC
d_call: NA
j_call: TRBJ1-2
v_call: TRBV5-6
clone_size: few

cdr3_aa: CASGLDRTLGTEAFF
cdr3_nt: TGTGCTAGTGGTTTGGACAGGACCCTGGGAACTGAAGCTTTCTTT
d_call: NA
j_call: TRBJ1-1
v_call: TRBV12-5
clone_size: NA

cdr3_aa: CASSLNDSYYEQYF
cdr3_nt: TGTGCCAGCTCACTCAACGACAGCTACTACGAGCAGTACTTC
d_call: NA
j_call: TRBJ2-7
v_call: TRBV18
clone_size: few

cdr3_aa: CASSLSIGQGLLNEQFF
cdr3_nt: TGTGCCAGCAGCCTTTCAATCGGACAGGGGTTACTTAATGAGCAGTTCTTC
d_call: TRBD1
j_call: TRBJ2-1
v_call: TRBV7-2
clone_size: NA

cdr3_aa: CASSLSGTGHFLSGRTNIYEQYF
cdr3_nt: TGTGCCAGCAGTTTGTCCGGGACAGGGCACTTCCTTAGCGGGAGAACGAACATCTACGAGCAGTACTTC
d_call: NA
j_call: TRBJ2-7
v_call: TRBV27
clone_size: few

cdr3_aa: CASSLGRGTEAFF
cdr3_nt: TGCGCCAGCAGCTTGGGCCGGGGCACTGAAGCTTTCTTT
d_call: NA
j_call: TRBJ1-1
v_call: TRBV5-1
clone_size: NA

cdr3_aa: CASSLVEASQETQYF
cdr3_nt: TGTGCCAGCAGCTTAGTCGAGGCTAGTCAAGAGACCCAGTACTTC
d_call: NA
j_call: TRBJ2-5
v_call: TRBV7-6
clone_size: NA

cdr3_aa: CASSGQGSSYEQYF
cdr3_nt: TGTGCCAGCAGTGGGCAGGGGTCCTCCTACGAGCAGTACTTC
d_call: NA
j_call: TRBJ2-7
v_call: TRBV2
clone_size: NA

cdr3_aa: CASTALVSGETQYF
cdr3_nt: TGTGCCAGCACCGCTTTAGTTTCGGGGGAGACCCAGTACTTC
d_call: NA
j_call: TRBJ2-5
v_call: TRBV28
clone_size: NA

cdr3_aa: CASSLARLDLVEQFF
cdr3_nt: TGTGCCAGCAGCTTGGCGAGGCTAGATTTGGTTGAGCAGTTCTTC
d_call: NA
j_call: TRBJ2-1
v_call: TRBV5-8
clone_size: few

cdr3_aa: CASSRHLTGTGELFF
cdr3_nt: TGTGCCAGCAGCCGACACCTGACAGGCACCGGGGAGCTGTTTTTT
d_call: NA
j_call: TRBJ2-2
v_call: TRBV5-4
clone_size: once

cdr3_aa: CASSLGPKHLRYEQYF
cdr3_nt: TGTGCCAGCAGTTTAGGGCCGAAGCATCTACGCTACGAGCAGTACTTC
d_call: NA
j_call: TRBJ2-7
v_call: TRBV28
clone_size: few

cdr3_aa: CAWRTSGTYNEQFF
cdr3_nt: TGTGCCTGGAGGACTAGCGGGACATACAATGAGCAGTTCTTC
d_call: TRBD2
j_call: TRBJ2-1
v_call: TRBV30
clone_size: NA

cdr3_aa: CASSQDRRAGVSYEQYF
cdr3_nt: TGCGCCAGCAGCCAAGATAGGCGGGCGGGGGTCTCCTACGAGCAGTACTTC
d_call: TRBD2
j_call: TRBJ2-7
v_call: TRBV4-3
clone_size: NA

cdr3_aa: CASSHKRQGMTPYEQYF
cdr3_nt: TGTGCCAGCAGCCACAAACGACAGGGTATGACTCCCTACGAGCAGTACTTC
d_call: TRBD1
j_call: TRBJ2-7
v_call: TRBV5-6
clone_size: NA

cdr3_aa: CASSFVGGGNTIYF
cdr3_nt: TGTGCCAGCAGCTTTGTGGGGGGAGGAAACACCATATATTTT
d_call: NA
j_call: TRBJ1-3
v_call: TRBV5-5
clone_size: NA

cdr3_aa: CASSSDRLNTEAFF
cdr3_nt: TGTGCCAGCAGCTCGGACAGGTTGAACACTGAAGCTTTCTTT
d_call: TRBD1
j_call: TRBJ1-1
v_call: TRBV11-2
clone_size: NA

cdr3_aa: CSVGQNDTDTQYF
cdr3_nt: TGCAGCGTTGGACAAAACGACACAGATACGCAGTATTTT
d_call: NA
j_call: TRBJ2-3
v_call: TRBV29-1
clone_size: NA

cdr3_aa: CASSEGTSGYNEQFF
cdr3_nt: TGCGCCAGCAGTGAAGGGACTAGCGGCTACAATGAGCAGTTCTTC
d_call: TRBD2
j_call: TRBJ2-1
v_call: TRBV10-2
clone_size: NA

cdr3_aa: CASRRPRSGSEAFF
cdr3_nt: TGTGCCAGCAGACGTCCCCGCAGCGGGTCTGAAGCTTTCTTT
d_call: NA
j_call: TRBJ1-1
v_call: TRBV6-5
clone_size: once

cdr3_aa: CATSRQYEQYF
cdr3_nt: TGTGCCACCTCTAGACAGTACGAGCAGTACTTC
d_call: NA
j_call: TRBJ2-7
v_call: TRBV15
clone_size: NA

cdr3_aa: CASSQDEAGGAYEQYF
cdr3_nt: TGCGCCAGCAGCCAAGACGAAGCGGGAGGGGCCTACGAGCAGTACTTC
d_call: TRBD2
j_call: TRBJ2-7
v_call: TRBV4-3
clone_size: NA

cdr3_aa: CASSQADGYTF
cdr3_nt: TGTGCCAGCAGCCAAGCAGATGGCTACACCTTC
d_call: NA
j_call: TRBJ1-2
v_call: TRBV4-2
clone_size: NA